The 25 T cell receptor beta chains below all came from one sample that was sequenced in a study of breast tumors, draining lymph nodes, adjacent tissues. Samples came from axillary lymph nodes draining the breast cancer. A single record per CDR3 protein comes from TCRdb applying MiXCR to the multiplex PCR reads. The table has about 230,000 distinct CDR3 sequences, less than 40% seen once; the top ten hold 1.4%. The sequenced material came from axillary lymph node tissue. The receptors shown here come from a female donor with breast cancer. Some clones in this sample may be carry-over from other donors' samples.

This clonotype was observed many times. The rearrangement links TRBV20-1 to TRBJ2-4, with D perhaps TRBD1 or TRBD2 (6 bases each). Germline V gene sequence: CDR1 DFQATT, CDR2 SNEGSKA (reference sequence). The germline V and J ends were trimmed by 6 bases and 3 bases, with 21 bases remaining between them. The CDR3 extends over 16 amino acids. The CDR3 DNA reads as TGCAGTGCCTCAACCAGGGGCGAGGAGGGCAAAAACATTCAGTACTTC. Protein product: CSASTRGEEGKNIQYF.

To note about this clonotype: A much larger clone is a single base away; this may be a read error. This chain links TRBV5-6 with TRBJ2-7; D gene uncertain. The CDR3 totals 13 residues. CDR1 and CDR2 (germline): SGHDT, YYEEEE. The ends were cut back, 5 bases at V and 2 bases at J, with 11 bases in the middle. The CDR3 loop reads CASRVQGTYEQYF. The CDR3 region has the DNA TGTGCCAGCAGAGTACAAGGAACCTACGAGCAGTACTTC.

The sample holds many counts of this clonotype. V and J are TRBV7-2 and TRBJ2-3; D might be TRBD1 or TRBD2, each matching 5 bases. The CDR3 runs 16 residues. Germline V gene sequence: CDR1 SGHTA, CDR2 FQGNSA. V gave up 0 bases and J gave up 0 bases, with 10 bases separating them. DNA of the CDR3: TGTGCCAGCAGCTTAGCCGGGACCGTTAGCACAGATACGCAGTATTTT. This sequence encodes CASSLAGTVSTDTQYF.

This clonotype was counted a few times. A read error is possible here, since a much larger clone lies one base away. CDR3 sequence reads: CAGSPFSGNTIYF. CDR3 sequence (DNA): TGTGCCGGCTCACCATTTTCGGGAAACACCATATATTTT. The J gene is TRBJ1-3, the V gene TRBV18; D gene unclear. This CDR3 has 13 residues. In germline, CDR1 is KGHSH, CDR2 LQKENI.

This clonotype was observed at least ten times. The chain links TRBV4-1 to TRBJ1-4, with TRBD1 matching 10 bases. Germline CDR1 reads MGHRA; CDR2 reads YSYEKL. The CDR3 consists of 15 residues. V lost 3 bases and J lost 6; bases outside the gene matches: 4. The CDR3 DNA reads as TGCGCCAGCAGCCAGGGGACAGGGGCGGATGAAAAACTGTTTTTT. Its protein is CASSQGTGADEKLFF.

On this clonotype: This may be a read error, as it is one base from a much larger clone. The chain joins TRBV6-1 to TRBJ2-1; 8 bases are shared with TRBD2. The V and J ends lost 8 bases and 6 bases, in that order; junction bases with no gene match: 9. From germline, CDR1 is MNHNS and CDR2 SASEGT. The CDR3 contains 14 residues. CDR3 residues: CASGSGSGANEQFF. In DNA form, the CDR3 reads TGTGCCAGCGGGAGCGGGAGTGGAGCCAATGAGCAGTTCTTC.

This clonotype was observed at least ten times. The chain uses TRBV20-1 and TRBJ2-7; D not certain. The CDR3 spans 14 residues. Germline V gene data show CDR1 as DFQATT and CDR2 as SNEGSKA (reference sequence). The germline V and J ends were trimmed by 2 bases and 5 bases, with 16 bases remaining between them. Written as DNA, the CDR3 is TGCAGTGCTAGATTGAGTAGTCTGACCCACGAGCAGTACTTC. Translated, it gives CSARLSSLTHEQYF.

In its sample, this clonotype was seen a few times. The chain links TRBV6-5 to TRBJ2-2; perhaps TRBD1 as D (5 bases). V lost 5 bases and J lost 6, with 19 bases in between. Germline CDR1 is MNHEY and CDR2 is SVGAGI. CDR3 length: 16 residues. This CDR3 is CASSHEQGLTAGELFF. CDR3 sequence (DNA): TGTGCCAGCAGTCACGAGCAGGGATTAACGGCCGGGGAGCTGTTTTTT.

This clonotype occurred many times. This chain connects TRBV12-3 or TRBV12-4 to TRBJ1-4; no definite D call. CDR3 length: 11 amino acids. Between the trimmed V and J ends, which lost 2 bases and 8 bases, there was a span of 3 bases. CDR3 amino acids: CASSLREKLFF. The CDR3 region has the DNA TGTGCCAGCAGTTTACGGGAAAAACTGTTTTTT.

This clonotype was recorded at least ten times. The chain links TRBV29-1 to TRBJ2-1, with 10 bases that match TRBD2. CDR1 is SQVTM and CDR2 is ANQGSEA in the germline V gene. V lost 3 bases, J lost 5 bases, and 4 bases stayed unmatched. The CDR3 totals 14 residues. The chain's CDR3 is CSVDSGTSDNEQFF. The CDR3 DNA reads as TGCAGCGTTGACTCCGGGACTAGCGACAATGAGCAGTTCTTC.

This clonotype came up many times. This chain connects TRBV20-1 to TRBJ2-7; 8 bases map to TRBD2. The V gene end was trimmed by 0 bases and the J gene end by 5 bases; junction bases not matched to a gene: 6. Germline CDR1 reads DFQATT; CDR2 reads SNEGSKA (reference sequence). The CDR3 loop spans 14 amino acids. In nucleotides, the CDR3 is TGCAGTGCTAGAGATATCGAGCGGGAGCACGAGCAGTACTTC. Translation: CSARDIEREHEQYF.

This clonotype was observed once. The gene calls are TRBV12-3 or TRBV12-4 and TRBJ1-6, with D possibly TRBD1 on 5 matching bases. Trimming cost V 1 base and J 10 bases, with 23 bases left between them. The CDR3 totals 18 residues. This chain's CDR3 is CASSLGGWGTGLASPLHF. For the CDR3, the DNA is TGTGCCAGCAGTTTAGGAGGGTGGGGCACCGGGTTAGCATCACCCCTCCACTTT.

This clonotype was picked up many times. CDR3 protein: CASSVSGTGGVNTQYF. In DNA, the CDR3 is TGTGCCAGCAGTGTCTCCGGGACAGGGGGCGTAAATACGCAGTATTTT. The chain links TRBV12-3 or TRBV12-4 to TRBJ2-3; 12 bases fit TRBD1. V gave up 5 bases and J gave up 7 bases; unmatched junction bases: 10. The CDR3 loop spans 16 amino acids.

To note about this clonotype: One junction end does not reproduce the germline sequence, and a read error may be involved. This rearrangement joins TRBV10-3 to TRBJ2-1, with 7 positions matching TRBD2. This CDR3 comprises 19 residues. The germline gives CDR1 ENHRY, CDR2 SYGVKD. CDR3 protein: CAISDGSGTYITGYDEQFF. The CDR3, as DNA: TGTGCCATCAGTGACGGCAGCGGGACGTACATTACTGGCTACGATGAGCAGTTCTTC.

This clonotype was observed a few times. Just one base apart from a much larger clone, this may be a read error. The chain recombines TRBV11-2 with TRBJ2-3; D is ambiguous. V was trimmed by 5 bases and J by 0 bases, leaving 9 bases between them. Germline CDR1 reads SGHAT; CDR2 reads FQNNGV. The CDR3 has 14 amino acids. The CDR3 DNA reads TGTGCCAGCAGCCTTACCCCGAGCACAGATACGCAGTATTTT. This encodes CASSLTPSTDTQYF.

A remark on this clonotype: A much larger clone differs from this one at a single base, so this may be a read error. The chain uses TRBV5-4 and TRBJ1-3; D call uncertain. In germline, CDR1 is SGHNT, CDR2 YYREEE (reference sequence). V was clipped by 1 base and J by 1 base, with 9 bases between them. The CDR3 has 15 residues. The chain's CDR3 is CASSLRAASGNTIYF. In DNA, the CDR3 is TGTGCCAGCAGCTTGAGGGCAGCGTCTGGAAACACCATATATTTT. The full variable domain, completed using reference TRBV5-4 and TRBJ1-3, is ETGVTQSPTHLIKTRGQQVTLRCSSQSGHNTVSWYQQALGQGPQFIFQYYREEENGRGNFPPRFSGLQFPNYSSELNVNALELDDSALYLCASSLRAASGNTIYFGEGSWLTVV.

This clonotype was recorded at least ten times. The genes are TRBV7-9 and TRBJ1-3; unclear D gene. Germline CDR1 SEHNR, CDR2 FQNEAQ (reference sequence). The germline V and J ends were trimmed by 4 bases and 0 bases, with 10 bases remaining between them. The CDR3 spans 15 residues. Here the CDR3 DNA reads TGTGCCAGCAGCTCGGAGTCCCGCTCTGGAAACACCATATATTTT. Its protein product is CASSSESRSGNTIYF.

The genes are TRBV18 and TRBJ2-3; D perhaps matches TRBD2 (6 bases). The length of the CDR3 is 15 residues. Per germline, CDR1 KGHSH and CDR2 LQKENI. V lost 3 bases and J lost 0, with 10 bases in between. The CDR3 coding sequence is TGTGCCAGCTCACCCGCTAGCGCCAGCACAGATACGCAGTATTTT. Its translation: CASSPASASTDTQYF.

Concerning this clonotype itself: A much larger clone lies one base from this, so it may be a read error. The rearrangement uses TRBV6-2 or TRBV6-3 and TRBJ2-3, with D unresolved. The germline gives CDR1 MNHEY, CDR2 SVGEGT. The CDR3 extends over 15 amino acids. The CDR3: CTSSYVSRSTDTQYF. DNA for the CDR3: TGTACCAGCAGTTACGTTTCGCGGAGCACAGATACGCAGTATTTT.

Many counts were recorded for this clonotype. The V gene is TRBV4-2, the J gene TRBJ2-7; unclear D gene. CDR3 length equals 16 residues. Per germline, CDR1 LGHNA and CDR2 YNFKEQ. V was cut by 0 bases and J by 2 bases, with 14 bases left in between. CDR3 in amino acids: CASSQETGSSTYEQYF. The CDR3 DNA reads TGTGCCAGCAGCCAAGAGACCGGGTCCTCAACCTACGAGCAGTACTTC.

As concerns this clonotype: Given a much more abundant clone one base away, this may be a read error. V and J are TRBV3-1 and TRBJ2-7; D might be TRBD1 (7 bases). Germline V gene sequence: CDR1 LGHDT, CDR2 YNNKEL (reference sequence). The CDR3 has 15 residues. CDR3 loop: CASSQEGRGVHEQHF. The CDR3 nucleotides are TGTGCCAGCAGCCAAGAGGGCAGGGGGGTCCACGAGCAGCACTTC.

About this clonotype itself: A much larger clonotype is one base distant, so this may be a read error. Since no conserved phenylalanine or tryptophan closes the CDR3, a read error is the likely cause. The DNA of the CDR3 is TGTGCCAGTAGTATCGGGCGTCGGGGTAGGGGAAACATTCAGTACTAC. It specifies CASSIGRRGRGNIQYY. J is TRBJ2-4 and V is TRBV19; tentatively, D is TRBD1 or TRBD2 (5 bases each). Trimming removed 3 bases at V and 6 bases at J, with 18 bases between. Germline CDR1 LNHDA, CDR2 SQIVND (reference sequence). The CDR3 loop spans 16 amino acids.

This clonotype was found many times. This CDR3 reads CASSSSLAEETQYF. For the CDR3, the DNA is TGTGCCAGCAGCTCGTCTCTAGCGGAAGAGACCCAGTACTTC. The chain uses TRBV7-2 and TRBJ2-5, with 7 positions matching TRBD2. The CDR3 consists of 14 residues. J was trimmed by 3 bases and V by 4 bases; bases with no gene match: 5. CDR1 and CDR2 (germline): SGHTA, FQGNSA.

The chain uses TRBV7-3 and TRBJ1-2; 9 bases line up with TRBD1. Germline assignment: CDR1 SGHTA and CDR2 FQGTGA. Trimming removed 2 bases from V and 9 bases from J; junction bases left unmatched: 7. This CDR3 spans 14 amino acids. CDR3 in amino acids: CASSLPGQGRSYTF. CDR3 in DNA: TGTGCCAGCAGCTTACCGGGACAGGGCAGGAGCTACACCTTC.

The table lists this clonotype with many counts. The chain links TRBV11-2 to TRBJ2-1; 10 bases fit TRBD2. The CDR3 totals 15 residues. With V trimmed by 5 bases and J by 7 bases, 8 bases remained unmatched. CDR1 is SGHAT and CDR2 is FQNNGV in the germline V gene. Here the CDR3 DNA reads TGTGCCAGCAGCCGGACTAGCGGCCTTCAAAATGAGCAGTTCTTC. Translated, it gives CASSRTSGLQNEQFF.